The rows below give T cell receptor beta chains drawn from one sample of a study of cytomegalovirus exposure and HLA in healthy donors. Produced via immunoSEQ multiplex PCR; TCRdb's table is partial and in-frame only. This sample has over 150,000 clones, with more than 65% found just once. Sequencing was done on a sample of PBMCs. Receptor source: a woman between 18 and 30 years old in good health and CMV-seropositive. The CDR3 runs from the conserved cysteine through the conserved F or W. Each record gives: J gene, D gene, V gene, clone size, CDR3 protein, CDR3 DNA. D genes are given only for firm matches. The size of a clone is reported for some rows only, either as once, few or many, or as a class for expanded clones.

J: TRBJ1-2
D: TRBD1
V: TRBV5-4
size: .
CDR3: CASSPPGGQGLYGYTF
DNA: TGTGCCAGCAGCCCGCCAGGGGGACAGGGACTCTATGGCTACACCTTC

J: TRBJ1-1
D: .
V: TRBV11-2
size: .
CDR3: CASSLDPGMNTEAFF
DNA: TGTGCCAGCAGCTTAGATCCGGGTATGAACACTGAAGCTTTCTTT

J: TRBJ1-2
D: .
V: TRBV5-6
size: .
CDR3: CASSLASGSGGINYGYTF
DNA: TGTGCCAGCAGCTTGGCTTCAGGCTCCGGTGGCATTAACTATGGCTACACCTTC

J: TRBJ1-2
D: .
V: TRBV2
size: .
CDR3: CASRAQDSGYTF
DNA: TGTGCCAGCAGGGCCCAGGACAGTGGCTACACCTTC

J: TRBJ2-7
D: TRBD1
V: TRBV7-8
size: .
CDR3: CASSLYRGDNEQYF
DNA: TGTGCCAGCAGCTTATACAGGGGAGACAACGAGCAGTACTTC

J: TRBJ2-3
D: .
V: TRBV7-6
size: few
CDR3: CASSLVETDTQYF
DNA: TGTGCCAGCAGCTTAGTAGAGACAGATACGCAGTATTTT

J: TRBJ1-1
D: .
V: TRBV19
size: .
CDR3: CASSTQANTEAFF
DNA: TGTGCCAGTAGTACGCAGGCGAACACTGAAGCTTTCTTT

J: TRBJ1-5
D: TRBD1
V: TRBV19
size: .
CDR3: CASSIDWVGGQGQPQHF
DNA: TGTGCCAGTAGTATAGATTGGGTGGGGGGACAGGGTCAGCCCCAGCATTTT

J: TRBJ2-1
D: .
V: TRBV4-3
size: .
CDR3: CASSQGLPGLYGEQFF
DNA: TGCGCCAGCAGCCAAGGTTTGCCCGGACTCTATGGTGAGCAGTTCTTC

J: TRBJ2-7
D: TRBD1
V: TRBV19
size: .
CDR3: CASTPGTGGYEQYF
DNA: TGTGCCAGTACCCCCGGGACAGGGGGCTACGAGCAGTACTTC

J: TRBJ2-7
D: .
V: TRBV7-3
size: once
CDR3: CASSLGAGFSYEQYF
DNA: TGTGCCAGCAGCTTAGGTGCAGGTTTCTCCTACGAGCAGTACTTC

J: TRBJ1-1
D: .
V: TRBV5-1
size: once
CDR3: CASSLGVPGNTEAFF
DNA: TGCGCCAGCAGCTTGGGGGTCCCGGGGAACACTGAAGCTTTCTTT

J: TRBJ1-4
D: .
V: TRBV9
size: once
CDR3: CASSVSPQANEKLFF
DNA: TGTGCCAGCAGCGTATCCCCACAGGCTAATGAAAAACTGTTTTTT

J: TRBJ1-2
D: TRBD1
V: TRBV6-1
size: .
CDR3: CASSGQGAPLTF
DNA: TGTGCCAGCAGTGGTCAGGGGGCCCCTTTGACCTTC

J: TRBJ1-2
D: .
V: TRBV5-5
size: once
CDR3: CASRIPGLSGYTF
DNA: TGTGCCAGCAGAATACCAGGACTGTCTGGCTACACCTTC

J: TRBJ2-3
D: .
V: TRBV6-5
size: .
CDR3: CASSIAVPHTDTQYF
DNA: TGTGCCAGCAGTATAGCGGTGCCTCACACAGATACGCAGTATTTT

J: TRBJ1-1
D: .
V: TRBV7-3
size: .
CDR3: CASSFSGNTEAFF
DNA: TGTGCCAGCAGCTTCTCGGGGAACACTGAAGCTTTCTTT

J: TRBJ1-2
D: TRBD1
V: TRBV27
size: .
CDR3: CASSQPRQGIYGYTF
DNA: TGTGCCAGCAGTCAGCCGAGACAGGGTATCTATGGCTACACCTTC